The 14 T cell receptor beta chains below were found in one sample sequenced in a study of T-cell memory formation after mild COVID-19 (dated by TCRdb to about 2021). The library was prepared using 5' RACE. TCRdb names Illumina NovaSeq 6000 as the instrument used. The public reads were run again by TCRdb, first through fastp at Q25 and then through MiXCR, and only productive beta chains were kept. A single entry per CDR3 protein holds the most common genes and DNA from its merged rows. For this sample the table gives 150,000 or so distinct CDR3 sequences, of which approximately 14% were detected only once. The ten largest account for approximately 14% of the sample. The sequenced sample was PBMCs or a T cell subset sorted from them (not recorded which). These receptors came from an adult woman who had mild COVID-19 (a few samples of this study predate the infection). The sample titles of this study are shuffled in the database, so cell type and time point are left out; the donor was told from shared clones.

This clonotype was found a few times. This rearrangement joins TRBV29-1 to TRBJ1-2; the match to TRBD1 covers 8 bases. V was pared by 5 bases and J by 5 bases, with 7 bases of the junction left unmatched. Germline lookup yields CDR1 SQVTM and CDR2 ANQGSEA. The CDR3 is 13 residues long. This CDR3 reads CSVNRGTAYGYTF. CDR3 DNA sequence: TGCAGCGTTAACAGGGGGACGGCGTATGGCTACACCTTC.

This chain uses TRBV27 with TRBJ1-6; D uncertain. V lost 5 bases, J lost 0 bases, and 8 bases lay in between. The CDR3 runs to 15 residues. Germline V gene sequence: CDR1 MNHEY, CDR2 SMNVEV (reference sequence). DNA of the CDR3: TGTGCCAGCAGTCTCTCATCCTCCTATAATTCACCCCTCCACTTT. Its protein product is CASSLSSSYNSPLHF.

This clonotype was seen a handful of times. The V call is TRBV6-5, the J call TRBJ2-2; TRBD1 is a possible D gene (5 bases). Trimming shortened V by 5 bases and J by 5 bases, and 15 bases separated the two germline ends. The CDR3 length is 15 residues. Germline CDR1 and CDR2: MNHEY and SVGAGI. CDR3: CASSPNGQGTGELFF. CDR3 bases: TGTGCCAGCAGTCCTAACGGCCAGGGAACCGGGGAGCTGTTTTTT.

In this sample, this clonotype turned up a few times. The chain carries TRBV20-1 and TRBJ1-1; D is undetermined. CDR1 DFQATT and CDR2 SNEGSKA come from the germline V gene (reference sequence). With 3 bases removed from V and 4 bases from J, the gap between germline ends came to 12 bases. The CDR3 has 13 residues. The CDR3 nucleotides are TGCAGTGCTAGGTTCTTCCGGGCCACTGAAGCTTTCTTT. As protein: CSARFFRATEAFF.

In its sample, this clonotype was seen many times. CDR3 sequence reads: CASSDMTGETQYF. The CDR3, as DNA: TGTGCCAGCAGTGACATGACAGGAGAGACCCAGTACTTC. The rearrangement links TRBV6-5 to TRBJ2-5; TRBD1 is a possible D gene (6 bases). Germline V gene data show CDR1 as MNHEY and CDR2 as SVGAGI. V lost 5 bases, J lost 4 bases, and 11 bases lay in between. CDR3 length: 13 residues.

This clonotype was seen a handful of times. This chain joins TRBV25-1 and TRBJ2-1, with a tentative D call TRBD2 (5 bases). This CDR3 comprises 15 residues. V was clipped by 3 bases and J by 4 bases, with 13 bases between them. CDR1 and CDR2 (germline): MGHDK, SYGVNS. The DNA for the CDR3 is TGTGCCAGCAGTGACTCGAGGGATGATTACAATGAGCAGTTCTTC. Translation gives CASSDSRDDYNEQFF.

This clonotype was seen a few times. This chain links TRBV4-2 with TRBJ2-3; D remains ambiguous. V lost 0 bases, J lost 6 bases, and 10 bases lay in between. Germline CDR1 is LGHNA and CDR2 is YNFKEQ. The CDR3 contains 14 residues. In DNA, the CDR3 is TGTGCCAGCAGCCAAGACGCCTCCGACGATACGCAGTATTTT. Translation: CASSQDASDDTQYF.

In this sample, this clonotype turned up a few times. V usage is TRBV12-3 or TRBV12-4 and J usage is TRBJ2-7; no clear D. There are 14 residues in the CDR3. The V and J ends lost 6 bases and 3 bases respectively, with 15 bases between them. CDR3 in DNA: TGTGCCAGCAGCCCCCCGGACCAATACTACGAGCAGTACTTC. Translated: CASSPPDQYYEQYF.

This clonotype was counted many times. The rearrangement links TRBV7-9 to TRBJ2-7; tentatively, D is TRBD1 (6 bases). The CDR3 runs 13 residues. Germline V gene lookup returns CDR1 SEHNR and CDR2 FQNEAQ (reference sequence). V lost 8 bases to trimming and J lost 3 bases, with 14 bases between them. Here the CDR3 reads CASSLARGYEQYF. As DNA, the CDR3 is TGTGCCAGCTCACTGGCCAGGGGCTACGAGCAGTACTTC.

This clonotype has just a few counts. The chain has TRBV27 and TRBJ2-7, with no clear D. V lost 0 bases and J lost 4, with 10 bases in between. Looked up from germline, CDR1 is MNHEY and CDR2 is SMNVEV (reference sequence). The CDR3 has 14 residues. CDR3 sequence: CASSLSSSGYEQYF. The CDR3, as DNA: TGTGCCAGCAGTTTATCTTCGTCTGGGTACGAGCAGTACTTC.

The rearrangement uses TRBV4-3 and TRBJ1-1; D unresolved. Trimming cost V 0 bases and J 4 bases, with 6 bases left between them. This CDR3 is built from 13 residues. Germline CDR1 is LGHNA and CDR2 is YSLEER. The CDR3 reads CASSQDHGTEAFF. CDR3 sequence (DNA): TGCGCCAGCAGCCAAGATCATGGCACTGAAGCTTTCTTT.

This clonotype was detected a few times. V is TRBV7-8 and J is TRBJ1-1; D unclear. Germline-derived CDR1 and CDR2 are SGHVS and FQNEAQ. The germline V and J ends were trimmed by 3 bases and 1 base, with 12 bases remaining between them. The length of the CDR3 is 15 residues. CDR3 sequence: CASSFAAEGNTEAFF. The CDR3 nucleotides are TGTGCCAGCAGCTTCGCGGCAGAGGGGAACACTGAAGCTTTCTTT.

J is TRBJ1-5 and V is TRBV6-2 or TRBV6-3; no clear D. The CDR3 runs to 14 residues. Trimming cost V 6 bases and J 0 bases, with 9 bases left between them. Per germline, CDR1 MNHEY and CDR2 SVGEGT. The CDR3 protein is CASSGSYSNQPQHF. As DNA, the CDR3 is TGTGCCAGCAGCGGGTCCTATAGCAATCAGCCCCAGCATTTT.

This clonotype was detected a few times. This sequence joins TRBV12-3 or TRBV12-4 and TRBJ1-1, with TRBD1 identical over 7 bases. The V and J ends lost 5 bases and 4 bases, in that order; junction bases with no gene match: 7. The CDR3 runs 14 residues. The CDR3 sequence is CASSKSRGGTEAFF. CDR3 coding DNA: TGTGCCAGCAGTAAATCCAGGGGGGGCACTGAAGCTTTCTTT.